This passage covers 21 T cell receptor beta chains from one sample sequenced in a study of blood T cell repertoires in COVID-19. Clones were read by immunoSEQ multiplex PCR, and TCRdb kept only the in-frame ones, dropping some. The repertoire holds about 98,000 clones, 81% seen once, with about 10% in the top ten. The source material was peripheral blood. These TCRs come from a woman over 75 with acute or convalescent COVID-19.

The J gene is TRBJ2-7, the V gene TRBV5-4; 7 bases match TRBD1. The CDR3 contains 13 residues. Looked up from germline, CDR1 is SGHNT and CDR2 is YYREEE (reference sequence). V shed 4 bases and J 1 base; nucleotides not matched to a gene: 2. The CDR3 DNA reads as TGTGCCAGCAGCCCGGGACAGTCCTACGAGCAGTACTTC. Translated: CASSPGQSYEQYF. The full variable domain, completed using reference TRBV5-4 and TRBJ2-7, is ETGVTQSPTHLIKTRGQQVTLRCSSQSGHNTVSWYQQALGQGPQFIFQYYREEENGRGNFPPRFSGLQFPNYSSELNVNALELDDSALYLCASSPGQSYEQYFGPGTRLTVT.

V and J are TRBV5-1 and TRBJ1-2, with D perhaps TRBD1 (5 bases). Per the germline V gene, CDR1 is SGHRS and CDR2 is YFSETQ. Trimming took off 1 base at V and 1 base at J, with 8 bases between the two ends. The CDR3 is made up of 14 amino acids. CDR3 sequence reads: CASSLTGDNYGYTF. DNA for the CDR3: TGCGCCAGCAGCTTGACGGGGGATAACTATGGCTACACCTTC.

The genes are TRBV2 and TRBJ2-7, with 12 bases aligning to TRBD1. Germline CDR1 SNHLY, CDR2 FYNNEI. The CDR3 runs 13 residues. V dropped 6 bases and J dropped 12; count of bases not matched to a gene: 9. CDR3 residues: CASRSGTGGFVYF. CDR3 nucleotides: TGTGCCAGCAGGTCCGGGACAGGGGGCTTTGTGTACTTC.

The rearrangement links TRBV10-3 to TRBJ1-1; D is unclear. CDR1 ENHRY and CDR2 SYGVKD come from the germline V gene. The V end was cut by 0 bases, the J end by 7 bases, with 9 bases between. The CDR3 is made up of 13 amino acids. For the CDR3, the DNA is TGTGCCATCAGTGAGTCTACCGGCGGTGAAGCTTTCTTT. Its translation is CAISESTGGEAFF.

In DNA, the CDR3 is TGTGCCAGCAGCTTGAGCGGGACGGGGTACGAGACCCAGTACTTC. Encoded protein: CASSLSGTGYETQYF. This sequence joins TRBV11-2 and TRBJ2-5; 7 bases agree with TRBD2. The J segment lost 5 bases and the V segment lost 3 bases, leaving 9 bases of the junction unmatched. Germline V gene lookup returns CDR1 SGHAT and CDR2 FQNNGV. The CDR3 contains 15 residues.

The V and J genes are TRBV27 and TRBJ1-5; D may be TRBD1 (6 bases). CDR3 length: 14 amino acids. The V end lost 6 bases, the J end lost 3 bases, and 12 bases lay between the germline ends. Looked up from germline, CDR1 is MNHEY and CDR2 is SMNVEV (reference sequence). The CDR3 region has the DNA TGTGCCAGCAGACAAGGGGGTTTCAATCAGCCCCAGCATTTT. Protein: CASRQGGFNQPQHF.

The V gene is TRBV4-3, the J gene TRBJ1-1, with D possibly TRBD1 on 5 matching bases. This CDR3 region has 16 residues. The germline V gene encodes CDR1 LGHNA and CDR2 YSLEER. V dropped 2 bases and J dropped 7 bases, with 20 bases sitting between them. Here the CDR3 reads CASSQSVRQSYGEAFF. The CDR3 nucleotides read TGCGCCAGCAGCCAATCGGTCCGACAGTCCTACGGTGAAGCTTTCTTT.

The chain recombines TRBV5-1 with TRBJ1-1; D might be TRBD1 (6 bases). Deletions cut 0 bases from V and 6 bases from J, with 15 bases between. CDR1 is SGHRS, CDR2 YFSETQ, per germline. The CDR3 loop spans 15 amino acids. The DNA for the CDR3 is TGCGCCAGCAGCTTGGATCGGGGGGCGCAGTCTGAAGCTTTCTTT. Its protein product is CASSLDRGAQSEAFF.

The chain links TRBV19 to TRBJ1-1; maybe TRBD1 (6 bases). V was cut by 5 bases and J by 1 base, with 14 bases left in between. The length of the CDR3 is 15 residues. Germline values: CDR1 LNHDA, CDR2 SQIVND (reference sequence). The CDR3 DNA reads TGTGCCAGTAGTTACAGGGATTTTTCGAACACTGAAGCTTTCTTT. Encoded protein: CASSYRDFSNTEAFF.

The CDR3 protein is CASTRGWGNTGELFF. DNA for the CDR3: TGTGCCAGCACCCGGGGGTGGGGGAACACCGGGGAGCTGTTTTTT. The rearrangement links TRBV28 to TRBJ2-2; tentative D call: TRBD2 (6 bases). The V end lost 7 bases, the J end lost 1 base, and 13 bases lay between the germline ends. CDR1 MDHEN and CDR2 SYDVKM come from the germline V gene. This CDR3 is 15 amino acids long.

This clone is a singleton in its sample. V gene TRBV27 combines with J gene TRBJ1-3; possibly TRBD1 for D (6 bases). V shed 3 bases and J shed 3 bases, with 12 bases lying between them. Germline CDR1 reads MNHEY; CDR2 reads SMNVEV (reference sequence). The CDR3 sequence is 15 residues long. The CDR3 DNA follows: TGTGCCAGCAGTTTGCAGGGGAGTGGTGGAAACACCATATATTTT. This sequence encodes CASSLQGSGGNTIYF.

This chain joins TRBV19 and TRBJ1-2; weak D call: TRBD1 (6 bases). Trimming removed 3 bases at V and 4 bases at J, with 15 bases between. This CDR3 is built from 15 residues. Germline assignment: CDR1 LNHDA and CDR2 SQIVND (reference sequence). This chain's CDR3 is CASSIHREGSYGYTF. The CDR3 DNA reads TGTGCCAGTAGTATCCACAGGGAAGGATCCTATGGCTACACCTTC.

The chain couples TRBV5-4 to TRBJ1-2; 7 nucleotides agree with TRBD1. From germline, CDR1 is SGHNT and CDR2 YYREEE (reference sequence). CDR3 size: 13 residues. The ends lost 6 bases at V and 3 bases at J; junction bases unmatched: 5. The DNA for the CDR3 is TGTGCCAGCAAGGGACAGTCAGACTATGGCTACACCTTC. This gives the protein CASKGQSDYGYTF.

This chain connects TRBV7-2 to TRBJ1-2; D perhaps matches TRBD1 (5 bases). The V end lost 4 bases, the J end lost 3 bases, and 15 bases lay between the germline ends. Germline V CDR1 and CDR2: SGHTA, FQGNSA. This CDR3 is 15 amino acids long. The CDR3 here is CASSSPGLLDYGYTF. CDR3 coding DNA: TGTGCCAGCAGCTCCCCAGGGTTATTGGACTATGGCTACACCTTC.

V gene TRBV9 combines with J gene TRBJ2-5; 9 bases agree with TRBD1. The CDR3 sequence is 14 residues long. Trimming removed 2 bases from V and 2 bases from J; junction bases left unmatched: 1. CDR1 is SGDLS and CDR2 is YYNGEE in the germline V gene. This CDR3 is CASSVGTGQETQYF. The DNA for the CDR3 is TGTGCCAGCAGCGTGGGGACAGGGCAAGAGACCCAGTACTTC.

The CDR3 DNA reads as TGTGCCAGTAGTATAGGCGGGCCGGCTGAAGCTTTCTTT. Translating gives CASSIGGPAEAFF. V is TRBV19 and J is TRBJ1-1; D unclear. Germline loops: CDR1 LNHDA, CDR2 SQIVND (reference sequence). The CDR3 is made up of 13 amino acids. The germline V and J ends were trimmed by 1 base and 6 bases, with 9 bases remaining between them.

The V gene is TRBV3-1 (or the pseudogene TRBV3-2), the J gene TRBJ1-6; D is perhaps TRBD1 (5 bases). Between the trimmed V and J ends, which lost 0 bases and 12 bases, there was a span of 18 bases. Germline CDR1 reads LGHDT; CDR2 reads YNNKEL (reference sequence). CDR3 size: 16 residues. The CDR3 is CASSQDGAVDSRPLHF. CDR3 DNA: TGTGCCAGCAGCCAAGATGGGGCAGTCGACTCACGACCCCTCCACTTT.

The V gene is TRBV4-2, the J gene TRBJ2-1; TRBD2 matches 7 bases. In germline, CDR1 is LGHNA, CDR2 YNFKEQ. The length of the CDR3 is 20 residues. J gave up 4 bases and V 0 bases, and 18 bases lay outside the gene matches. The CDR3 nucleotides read TGTGCCAGCAGCCAAGATCTAGGGGTACGCTCTAGCGGAGGGTACAATGAGCAGTTCTTC. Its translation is CASSQDLGVRSSGGYNEQFF.

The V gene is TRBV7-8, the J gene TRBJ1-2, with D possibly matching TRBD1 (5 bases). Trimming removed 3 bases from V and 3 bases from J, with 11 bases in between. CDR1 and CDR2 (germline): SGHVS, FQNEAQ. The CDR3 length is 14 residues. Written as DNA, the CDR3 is TGTGCCAGCAGCTTCTCCGCGGGGGACTATGGCTACACCTTC. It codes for CASSFSAGDYGYTF.

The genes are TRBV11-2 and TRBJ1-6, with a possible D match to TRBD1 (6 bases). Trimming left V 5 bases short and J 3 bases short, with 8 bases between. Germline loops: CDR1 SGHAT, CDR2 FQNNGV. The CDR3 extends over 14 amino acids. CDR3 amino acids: CASSPDSYNSPLHF. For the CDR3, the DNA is TGTGCCAGCAGCCCGGACAGCTATAATTCACCCCTCCACTTT.

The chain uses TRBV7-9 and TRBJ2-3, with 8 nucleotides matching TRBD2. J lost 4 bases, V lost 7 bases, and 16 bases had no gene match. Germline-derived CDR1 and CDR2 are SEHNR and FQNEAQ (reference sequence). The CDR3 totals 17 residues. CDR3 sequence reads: CASTSLGSGGGPDTQYF. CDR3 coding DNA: TGTGCCAGCACCTCACTTGGGTCTGGCGGGGGGCCAGATACGCAGTATTTT.